The 22 T cell receptor beta chains below were found in one sample sequenced in a study of blood T cell repertoires in COVID-19. The repertoire was sequenced with immunoSEQ multiplex PCR; TCRdb's copy has only in-frame clones and lacks some. The sample lists about 70,000 clones, about 91% occurring once. The source material was peripheral blood. The source of these receptors is a woman in her 70s with acute or convalescent COVID-19.

This chain connects TRBV2 to TRBJ2-6, with D possibly matching TRBD1 (7 bases). The CDR3 extends over 17 amino acids. Trimming removed 3 bases at V and 1 base at J, with 13 bases between. Germline CDR1 SNHLY, CDR2 FYNNEI. Here the CDR3 DNA reads TGTGCCAGCAGTGACAGGGGGGATTCGTCTGGGGCCAACGTCCTGACTTTC. Its translation: CASSDRGDSSGANVLTF.

The V gene is TRBV14, the J gene TRBJ1-2; D remains ambiguous. This CDR3 region has 13 residues. The germline V gene encodes CDR1 SGHDN and CDR2 FVKESK. V lost 4 bases and J lost 6, with 12 bases in between. CDR3 loop: CASSRRTDNGYTF. The DNA for the CDR3 is TGTGCCAGCAGCCGGAGGACTGACAATGGCTACACCTTC.

V and J are TRBV5-5 and TRBJ1-5; 7 bases align to TRBD1. This CDR3 has 15 amino acids. Germline assignment: CDR1 SGHKS and CDR2 YYEKEE (reference sequence). V lost 4 bases to trimming and J lost 8 bases; unmatched junction nucleotides: 12. CDR3 coding DNA: TGTGCCAGCAGCCGGGACAGCCTCGGGGGAGAGCCCCAGCATTTT. Translation: CASSRDSLGGEPQHF.

V is TRBV4-2 and J is TRBJ2-1; 8 bases match TRBD1. V dropped 0 bases and J dropped 3; count of bases not matched to a gene: 7. This CDR3 has 17 residues. Germline V gives CDR1 LGHNA, CDR2 YNFKEQ. CDR3 sequence reads: CASSQDPGGQVYNEQFF. The CDR3 nucleotides read TGTGCCAGCAGCCAAGACCCTGGGGGACAGGTCTACAATGAGCAGTTCTTC.

This clone is termed medium-sized (0.01 to 0.1%). The chain has TRBV24-1 and TRBJ2-1, with 11 bases lining up with TRBD1. Per the germline V gene, CDR1 is KGHDR and CDR2 is SFDVKD. The junction had 11 bases not matched to a gene; V was cut back by 4 bases and J by 4 bases. The CDR3 spans 18 residues. The CDR3 spells CATSDTTVGDRGYNEQFF. Here the CDR3 DNA reads TGTGCCACCAGTGACACCACAGTAGGGGACAGGGGGTACAATGAGCAGTTCTTC.

This rearrangement joins TRBV7-9 to TRBJ2-3; tentatively, D is TRBD1 (6 bases). CDR1 is SEHNR, CDR2 FQNEAQ, per germline (reference sequence). Between the trimmed V and J ends, which lost 6 bases and 0 bases, there was a span of 13 bases. CDR3 size: 15 residues. CDR3 protein: CASSSDRTSTDTQYF. DNA for the CDR3: TGTGCCAGCAGTTCAGACAGGACTAGCACAGATACGCAGTATTTT.

The rearrangement joins TRBV29-1 to TRBJ1-2; 9 bases match TRBD1. This CDR3 region has 14 residues. V dropped 6 bases and J dropped 3; count of bases not matched to a gene: 8. The germline CDR1 and CDR2 sequences are SQVTM and ANQGSEA. The CDR3 region is CSVVPGQGHYGYTF. In DNA form, the CDR3 reads TGCAGCGTCGTACCGGGACAGGGCCACTATGGCTACACCTTC. The full variable domain, completed using reference TRBV29-1 and TRBJ1-2, is SAVISQKPSRDICQRGTSLTIQCQVDSQVTMMFWYRQQPGQSLTLIATANQGSEATYESGFVIDKFPISRPNLTFSTLTVSNMSPEDSSIYLCSVVPGQGHYGYTFGSGTRLTVV.

J is TRBJ1-5 and V is TRBV12-3 or TRBV12-4; D is unresolved. The germline V and J ends were trimmed by 6 bases and 4 bases, with 10 bases remaining between them. This CDR3 has 13 residues. CDR3 region: CASSSDSNQPQHF. The CDR3 region has the DNA TGTGCCAGCAGCTCTGACTCTAATCAGCCCCAGCATTTT.

The genes are TRBV28 and TRBJ1-5; D remains unclear. The CDR3 length is 12 residues. V was cut by 10 bases and J by 5 bases, with 12 bases left in between. Per the germline V gene, CDR1 is MDHEN and CDR2 is SYDVKM. The CDR3 region has the DNA TGTGCCATTTCGGAGGGCTATCAGCCCCAGCATTTT. It specifies CAISEGYQPQHF.

V is TRBV7-8 and J is TRBJ1-3; D may be TRBD1 (5 bases). Germline V gene lookup returns CDR1 SGHVS and CDR2 FQNEAQ. The ends were cut back, 5 bases at V and 0 bases at J, with 11 bases in the middle. This CDR3 comprises 15 residues. The DNA for the CDR3 is TGTGCCAGCAGCCCCCTAAGGGGCTCTGGAAACACCATATATTTT. Translating gives CASSPLRGSGNTIYF. The variable domain in full, completed from reference TRBV7-8 and TRBJ1-3, reads GAGVSQSPRYKVAKRGQDVALRCDPISGHVSLFWYQQALGQGPEFLTYFQNEAQLDKSGLPSDRFFAERPEGSVSTLKIQRTQQEDSAVYLCASSPLRGSGNTIYFGEGSWLTVV.

The chain is built from TRBV5-6 and TRBJ2-7, with 7 bases aligning to TRBD1. Germline V gene data show CDR1 as SGHDT and CDR2 as YYEEEE. This CDR3 spans 14 amino acids. The ends lost 4 bases at V and 6 bases at J; junction bases unmatched: 10. CDR3 protein: CASSLRQGWGEQYF. The CDR3 DNA reads TGTGCCAGCAGCCTTCGACAGGGCTGGGGCGAGCAGTACTTC.

V gene TRBV4-3 combines with J gene TRBJ2-3, with 10 bases matching TRBD2. CDR1 LGHNA and CDR2 YSLEER come from the germline V gene. CDR3 size: 16 residues. J gave up 3 bases and V 0 bases, and 3 bases lay outside the gene matches. CDR3 loop: CASSQDLAGATDTQYF. CDR3 bases: TGCGCCAGCAGCCAAGATCTAGCGGGAGCAACAGATACGCAGTATTTT.

J is TRBJ2-6 and V is TRBV9; no reliable D call. With 0 bases removed from V and 4 bases from J, the gap between germline ends came to 8 bases. CDR1 SGDLS and CDR2 YYNGEE come from the germline V gene. This CDR3 spans 15 amino acids. CDR3 loop: CASSVVEWGANVLTF. CDR3 nucleotides: TGTGCCAGCAGCGTAGTAGAATGGGGGGCCAACGTCCTGACTTTC.

The chain employs TRBV28 and TRBJ1-1, with D possibly TRBD1 on 6 matching bases. This CDR3 is built from 14 residues. The ends were cut back, 8 bases at V and 7 bases at J, with 20 bases in the middle. CDR1 and CDR2 (germline): MDHEN, SYDVKM. CDR3 region: CASVYSNRVGEAFF. For the CDR3, the DNA is TGTGCCAGCGTCTATTCAAACAGGGTAGGTGAAGCTTTCTTT.

J is TRBJ1-2 and V is TRBV6-5, with D maybe TRBD1 (6 bases). CDR3 length: 14 amino acids. V shed 6 bases and J shed 1 base, with 12 bases lying between them. From germline, CDR1 is MNHEY and CDR2 SVGAGI. In DNA, the CDR3 is TGTGCCAGCAGCCAGTCACAGGGTAACTATGGCTACACCTTC. It codes for CASSQSQGNYGYTF.

This clone was counted between two and nine times. This chain links TRBV6-2 or TRBV6-3 with TRBJ2-1; possible D gene TRBD2, 5 bases. Per germline, CDR1 MNHEY and CDR2 SVGEGT. The V and J ends lost 2 bases and 3 bases respectively, with 8 bases between them. This CDR3 is 14 amino acids long. The CDR3 nucleotides read TGTGCCAGCAGTTACCAGACTAACTACAATGAGCAGTTCTTC. Protein sequence: CASSYQTNYNEQFF.

This chain links TRBV6-2 or TRBV6-3 with TRBJ2-7; the match to TRBD2 covers 12 bases. Looked up from germline, CDR1 is MNHEY and CDR2 is SVGEGT. J lost 3 bases, V lost 5 bases, and 8 bases had no gene match. The CDR3 sequence is 16 residues long. CDR3 sequence (DNA): TGTGCCAGCAGTCCCCAGGGACTAGCGGGTTTCTACGAGCAGTACTTC. It translates to CASSPQGLAGFYEQYF.

The V and J genes are TRBV19 and TRBJ2-1; a possible D gene is TRBD2 (5 bases). The germline V and J ends were trimmed by 7 bases and 0 bases, with 13 bases remaining between them. The CDR3 runs to 15 residues. Germline CDR1 and CDR2: LNHDA and SQIVND (reference sequence). The CDR3 region is CASIRTGSSYNEQFF. The CDR3 DNA is TGTGCCAGTATAAGGACGGGGAGCTCCTACAATGAGCAGTTCTTC.

The rearrangement joins TRBV29-1 to TRBJ1-1; TRBD1 might be the D (5 bases). Trimming shortened V by 0 bases and J by 10 bases, and 12 bases separated the two germline ends. Germline CDR1 and CDR2: SQVTM and ANQGSEA. The CDR3 runs 12 residues. The chain's CDR3 is CSVEEGGKRAFF. Written as DNA, the CDR3 is TGCAGCGTTGAAGAGGGGGGTAAAAGAGCTTTCTTT.

The chain uses TRBV6-6 and TRBJ1-1; 7 bases agree with TRBD1. The CDR3 totals 14 residues. From germline, CDR1 is MNHNY and CDR2 SVGAGI (reference sequence). V gave up 6 bases and J gave up 4 bases; unmatched junction bases: 8. The CDR3 sequence is CASSSGGIGTEAFF. CDR3 nucleotide sequence: TGTGCCAGCAGCTCAGGGGGAATAGGCACTGAAGCTTTCTTT.

The genes are TRBV5-1 and TRBJ2-7; possible D gene TRBD2, 5 bases. Germline V gene sequence: CDR1 SGHRS, CDR2 YFSETQ. V was cut by 3 bases and J by 0 bases, with 13 bases left in between. The CDR3 loop spans 15 amino acids. CDR3: CASSSGKFGSYEQYF. In DNA, the CDR3 is TGCGCCAGCAGCTCGGGGAAGTTTGGCTCCTACGAGCAGTACTTC.

The V and J genes are TRBV28 and TRBJ2-5; D remains ambiguous. The CDR3 runs to 14 residues. Looked up from germline, CDR1 is MDHEN and CDR2 is SYDVKM. The germline V and J ends were trimmed by 5 bases and 0 bases, with 10 bases remaining between them. This chain's CDR3 is CASSEVRDQETQYF. The DNA of the CDR3 is TGTGCCAGCAGTGAAGTACGGGACCAAGAGACCCAGTACTTC.